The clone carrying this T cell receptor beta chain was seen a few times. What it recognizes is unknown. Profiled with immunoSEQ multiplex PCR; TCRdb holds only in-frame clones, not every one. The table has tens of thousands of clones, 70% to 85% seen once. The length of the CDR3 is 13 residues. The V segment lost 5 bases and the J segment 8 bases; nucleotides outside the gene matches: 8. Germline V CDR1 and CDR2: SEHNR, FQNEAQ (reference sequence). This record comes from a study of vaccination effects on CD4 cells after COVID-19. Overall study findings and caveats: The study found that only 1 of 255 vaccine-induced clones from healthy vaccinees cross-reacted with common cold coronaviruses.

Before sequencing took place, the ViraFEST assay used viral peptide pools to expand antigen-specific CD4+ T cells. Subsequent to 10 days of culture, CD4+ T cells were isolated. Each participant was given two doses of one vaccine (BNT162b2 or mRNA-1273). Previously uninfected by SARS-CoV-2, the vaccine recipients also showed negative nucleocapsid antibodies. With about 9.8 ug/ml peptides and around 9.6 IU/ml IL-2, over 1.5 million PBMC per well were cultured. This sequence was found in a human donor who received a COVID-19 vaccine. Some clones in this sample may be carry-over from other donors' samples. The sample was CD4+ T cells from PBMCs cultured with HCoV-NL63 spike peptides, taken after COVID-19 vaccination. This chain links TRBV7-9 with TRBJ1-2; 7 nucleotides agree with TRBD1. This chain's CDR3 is CASSLTGVGGYTF. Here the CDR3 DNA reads TGTGCCAGCAGCCTAACAGGGGTGGGAGGCTACACCTTC.